The T cell receptor beta chain described here comes from a study of blood T cells in healthy people across ages. For every donor, a draw yielded about 9.7 milliliters of peripheral blood. A sample-barcoded 5' primer and a J-beta primer mix were used in a second PCR of roughly 6 to 11 cycles. TCRdb passed the 5' RACE reads through MiXCR, listing each CDR3 protein once. The table shows about 780,000 distinct CDR3 sequences, with 35% to 50% occurring only once. Study findings and constraints: Long-lived donors carried more naive CD4+ cells and greater diversity than aged donors.

In regard to this clonotype: Its antigen is as yet unknown.

Sequenced: blood. This sequence originates from an elderly man in good health.

The CDR3 coding sequence is TGTGCCAGTAGTATACAGACTAGCGGGAGGCAAACGCAGTATTTT. It is translated as CASSIQTSGRQTQYF. The chain joins TRBV19 to TRBJ2-3; TRBD2 matches at 13 bases. The V gene end was trimmed by 2 bases and the J gene end by 9 bases; junction bases not matched to a gene: 5. Germline-derived CDR1 and CDR2 are LNHDA and SQIVND (reference sequence). The CDR3 consists of 15 residues.